This T cell receptor (beta chain) appears in the sequencing data of a study of T-cell reconstitution after alpha-beta-depleted transplantation in children. Preparation of the TCRbeta library involved a method that used unique molecular identifiers. One entry per CDR3 protein, called by TCRdb with MiXCR from the PCR reads. The table includes around 450,000 distinct CDR3 sequences, over 40% detected once. Findings and limits, study-wide: Reportedly, roughly two months post-transplant, alpha-beta T cells arose from several hundred expanded graft clones.

About this clonotype: The antigen is not known.

This CDR3 comprises 14 residues. Germline trimming cut 3 bases from V and 4 bases from J; bases unmatched to any gene: 6. Germline loops: CDR1 GTSNPN, CDR2 SVGIG (reference sequence). This specimen consisted of PBMCs, obtained before TCRalphabeta/CD19-depleted stem cell transplant. The gene calls are TRBV30 and TRBJ2-7, with 10 bases identical to TRBD1. The receptor was derived from a girl aged 2 to 10 with aplastic anemia, due to receive a stem cell transplant. CDR3 bases: TGTGCCTGGAGACAACCGGGACAGGGGTACGAGCAGTACTTC. Amino acid sequence: CAWRQPGQGYEQYF.